One and the same sample provided the 25 T cell receptor beta chains below, sequenced in a study of CD8+ T cells in alopecia areata (dated by TCRdb to 2016 to 2019). The treatment or condition label here, explained by the study, means: oral pan-JAK inhibitor, 5-10 mg twice daily. Libraries were built with the immunoSEQ multiplex PCR assay. To provide template for TCR sequencing, every sample had RNA extracted and reverse transcribed into cDNA. In TCRdb, the immuneACCESS table is reduced to in-frame sequences with V and J assigned. These tables do not hold every clone; where another copy was compared, an unresolved V gene accounts for under half, and the others remain unexplained. The sample yields about 200,000 clones; approximately 38% were counted once. The ten most abundant clones make up roughly 0.45% of the sample. Sequenced here: CD4+ T cells sorted from blood, sampled around week 31, from a patient treated with tofacitinib. All receptors derive from a human donor with alopecia areata.

The sample holds a few counts of this clone. This chain links TRBV4-1 with TRBJ2-1, with a tentative D call TRBD1 (5 bases). CDR3 length: 16 residues. V gave up 2 bases and J gave up 2 bases, with 13 bases separating them. CDR1 MGHRA and CDR2 YSYEKL come from the germline V gene. The CDR3 nucleotides are TGCGCCAGCAGCCAAACACAGGTTCAGGCCTACAATGAGCAGTTCTTC. Its translation: CASSQTQVQAYNEQFF.

CDR3 DNA sequence: TGCGCCAGCAGCCAAGGGACGGGAACCGGGGAGCTGTTTTTT. This gives the protein CASSQGTGTGELFF. The chain joins TRBV5-1 to TRBJ2-2; D assignment may be TRBD1 or TRBD2 (5 bases each). The germline CDR1 and CDR2 sequences are SGHRS and YFSETQ. The V gene lost 4 bases and the J gene lost 5 bases, with 12 bases spanning the gap. The CDR3 sequence is 14 residues long.

The chain is built from TRBV29-1 and TRBJ2-3, with D possibly being TRBD2 (5 bases). V was cut by 4 bases and J by 0 bases, with 14 bases left in between. CDR1 and CDR2 (germline): SQVTM, ANQGSEA. This CDR3 comprises 15 residues. Written as DNA, the CDR3 is TGCAGCGTTGCTCTCACCAGCGGTAGCACAGATACGCAGTATTTT. This gives the protein CSVALTSGSTDTQYF.

Many counts were recorded for this clone. Its ends do not fully match the called genes, so a read error is possible. V is TRBV11-1 and J is TRBJ2-3; 7 nucleotides match TRBD2. This CDR3 has 12 amino acids. Per the germline V gene, CDR1 is SGHAT and CDR2 is FQDESV (reference sequence). In DNA form, the CDR3 reads TGTGCCAGCAGCTTAGGAGGGACGACTAGCAGATTT. Translated, it gives CASSLGGTTSRF.

This clone has a handful of counts. V gene TRBV5-1 combines with J gene TRBJ2-1; 7 nucleotides match TRBD1. CDR1 SGHRS and CDR2 YFSETQ come from the germline V gene. The CDR3 totals 15 residues. Trimming at V came to 0 bases and at J to 0 bases, leaving 0 bases not matched to a gene. In nucleotides, the CDR3 is TGCGCCAGCAGCTTGGGACAGGGCTCCTACAATGAGCAGTTCTTC. Translation gives CASSLGQGSYNEQFF.

This clone was counted only a few times. The chain combines TRBV6-6 with TRBJ2-4; D is uncertain. The CDR3 loop spans 12 amino acids. V shed 5 bases and J shed 0 bases, with 2 bases lying between them. The germline V gene has CDR1 MNHNY and CDR2 SVGAGI (reference sequence). The CDR3 loop reads CASSLAKNIQYF. CDR3 bases: TGTGCCAGCAGTCTAGCCAAAAACATTCAGTACTTC.

Only one count was recorded for this clone. The chain employs TRBV18 and TRBJ2-7; 7 nucleotides align to TRBD2. CDR3 length equals 15 residues. Per the germline V gene, CDR1 is KGHSH and CDR2 is LQKENI. With V trimmed by 1 base and J by 2 bases, 5 bases remained unmatched. Here the CDR3 DNA reads TGTGCCAGCTCACCACAGGGGAGGGCGGCCTACGAGCAGTACTTC. Translation: CASSPQGRAAYEQYF. Based on the CDR3 plus reference TRBV18 and TRBJ2-7, the full variable domain is NAGVMQNPRHLVRRRGQEARLRCSPMKGHSHVYWYRQLPEEGLKFMVYLQKENIIDESGMPKERFSAEFPKEGPSILRIQQVVRGDSAAYFCASSPQGRAAYEQYFGPGTRLTVT.

The chain recombines TRBV5-1 with TRBJ2-1, with D perhaps matching TRBD2 (7 bases). Per the germline V gene, CDR1 is SGHRS and CDR2 is YFSETQ. The CDR3 contains 16 residues. Trimming took off 5 bases at V and 7 bases at J, with 22 bases between the two ends. The chain's CDR3 is CASRTQARGPGNEQFF. CDR3 nucleotide sequence: TGCGCCAGCAGAACGCAGGCGCGGGGGCCGGGGAATGAGCAGTTCTTC. The full variable domain, rest sourced from reference TRBV5-1 and TRBJ2-1, is KAGVTQTPRYLIKTRGQQVTLSCSPISGHRSVSWYQQTPGQGLQFLFEYFSETQRNKGNFPGRFSGRQFSNSRSEMNVSTLELGDSALYLCASRTQARGPGNEQFFGPGTRLTVL.

This sequence joins TRBV25-1 and TRBJ2-7; D ambiguous. CDR3 size: 13 residues. Germline CDR1 is MGHDK and CDR2 is SYGVNS. The V end was cut by 4 bases, the J end by 6 bases, with 13 bases between. Written as DNA, the CDR3 is TGTGCCAGCAGTGGACATTCTCTTGGCGAGCAGTACTTC. It specifies CASSGHSLGEQYF.

There are a few counts of this clone. This chain links TRBV9 with TRBJ1-1; maybe TRBD1 (5 bases). CDR3 length: 14 residues. Trimming stripped 0 bases from V and 2 bases from J, with 8 bases between. Germline V gene lookup returns CDR1 SGDLS and CDR2 YYNGEE. The CDR3 sequence: CASSVDQGNTEAFF. Here the CDR3 DNA reads TGTGCCAGCAGCGTAGACCAGGGTAACACTGAAGCTTTCTTT.

This clone was counted a few times. This chain connects TRBV11-2 to TRBJ1-1, with 7 bases aligning to TRBD1. The CDR3 runs 15 residues. V was clipped by 8 bases and J by 4 bases; unmatched bases: 13. Germline values: CDR1 SGHAT, CDR2 FQNNGV. The CDR3 DNA is TGTGCCAGCCCTCCCAGGGGGGGGCGACCCACTGAAGCTTTCTTT. Encoded protein: CASPPRGGRPTEAFF.

This chain joins TRBV29-1 and TRBJ2-1, with 8 bases lining up with TRBD2. Germline lookup yields CDR1 SQVTM and CDR2 ANQGSEA. The V and J ends lost 5 bases and 6 bases, in that order; junction bases with no gene match: 15. The CDR3 spans 16 residues. As DNA, the CDR3 is TGCAGCGTTAATTACGGACTAGCCCAAGGGACCAATGAGCAGTTCTTC. Amino acids: CSVNYGLAQGTNEQFF.

The genes are TRBV29-1 and TRBJ2-1; 8 bases map to TRBD1. The CDR3 runs 13 residues. Germline values: CDR1 SQVTM, CDR2 ANQGSEA. V lost 4 bases, J lost 5 bases, and 4 bases stayed unmatched. CDR3 nucleotide sequence: TGCAGCGTTGGGGACAGGTTGAACAATGAGCAGTTCTTC. Its translation is CSVGDRLNNEQFF.

This clone was counted a few times. The J gene is TRBJ2-7, the V gene TRBV6-6; a possible D gene is TRBD2 (7 bases). The CDR3 length is 15 residues. Germline CDR1 and CDR2: MNHNY and SVGAGI (reference sequence). V lost 6 bases and J 4 bases, leaving 19 bases between the germline ends. As DNA, the CDR3 is TGTGCCAGCAGCCCCGGGGGCGGGAGTAATTACGAGCAGTACTTC. Translated: CASSPGGGSNYEQYF.

This rearrangement joins TRBV18 to TRBJ2-6; D unclear. Germline lookup yields CDR1 KGHSH and CDR2 LQKENI. The ends were cut back, 2 bases at V and 1 base at J, with 15 bases in the middle. The CDR3 has 18 amino acids. The CDR3 loop is CASSPLGPPFSGANVLTF. As DNA, the CDR3 is TGTGCCAGCTCACCATTGGGTCCCCCCTTTTCTGGGGCCAACGTCCTGACTTTC.

This clone was recorded only once. This rearrangement joins TRBV29-1 to TRBJ1-1; TRBD1 matches 7 bases. Germline V CDR1 and CDR2: SQVTM, ANQGSEA. J lost 4 bases, V lost 7 bases, and 3 bases had no gene match. CDR3 length equals 11 residues. The CDR3 region is CSGGQATEAFF. In nucleotides, the CDR3 is TGCAGCGGCGGACAGGCCACTGAAGCTTTCTTT.

This clone was observed a few times. The chain is built from TRBV27 and TRBJ1-2; D call uncertain. The V end was cut by 4 bases, the J end by 5 bases, with 8 bases between. CDR3 length equals 12 residues. Germline CDR1 reads MNHEY; CDR2 reads SMNVEV (reference sequence). The CDR3: CASSSKGYGYTF. DNA of the CDR3: TGTGCCAGCAGTTCTAAGGGATATGGCTACACCTTC.

The chain carries TRBV30 and TRBJ2-7; possible D gene TRBD1, 6 bases. V was pared by 1 base and J by 4 bases, with 14 bases between. This CDR3 has 14 amino acids. The germline V gene encodes CDR1 GTSNPN and CDR2 SVGIG (reference sequence). CDR3 loop: CAWSGAGDEYEQYF. In nucleotides, the CDR3 is TGTGCCTGGAGTGGGGCAGGGGACGAGTACGAGCAGTACTTC.

The chain joins TRBV19 to TRBJ1-3, with D hard to call. Trimming stripped 5 bases from V and 0 bases from J, with 5 bases between. The CDR3 sequence is 13 residues long. The V gene's germline CDR1 is LNHDA and CDR2 SQIVND (reference sequence). The CDR3 nucleotides read TGTGCCAGTAGTCAGGACTCTGGAAACACCATATATTTT. Amino acid sequence: CASSQDSGNTIYF.

This clone was detected only a few times. The rearrangement joins TRBV29-1 to TRBJ1-2, with 7 nucleotides matching TRBD1. Germline-derived CDR1 and CDR2 are SQVTM and ANQGSEA. The length of the CDR3 is 13 residues. The V segment lost 7 bases and the J segment 8 bases; nucleotides outside the gene matches: 13. The CDR3, as DNA: TGCAGCGCGCAACAGGGGCTCCCTTGGGGCTACACCTTC. Translated: CSAQQGLPWGYTF.

This clone appeared a few times. The CDR3 DNA sequence: TGTGCCAGCAGCTCGGGAGGTCAGGCCTACGAGCAGTACTTC. This codes for CASSSGGQAYEQYF. This chain links TRBV6-5 with TRBJ2-7; the match to TRBD2 covers 7 bases. Trimming cost V 6 bases and J 2 bases; bases outside gene matches: 7. CDR1 is MNHEY, CDR2 SVGAGI, per germline. CDR3 length equals 14 residues.

This clone turned up a few times. The genes are TRBV6-5 and TRBJ2-5, with D tentatively TRBD2 (7 bases). CDR3 length equals 13 residues. Germline V lookup: CDR1 MNHEY, CDR2 SVGAGI. V was pared by 6 bases and J by 9 bases, with 17 bases between. The CDR3 nucleotides are TGTGCCAGCAGCTCTAGCGGCCAGGGGCCCCAGTACTTC. Amino acids: CASSSSGQGPQYF.

This clone was observed a few times. A read error may be the cause here, since a much bigger clone is one base away. The same CDR3 also results from other DNA sequences found in this sample. The rearrangement joins TRBV7-9 to TRBJ1-1; D may be TRBD1 (6 bases). Trimming took 3 bases from V and 1 from J, leaving 6 bases between them. The CDR3 covers 13 residues. Germline assignment: CDR1 SEHNR and CDR2 FQNEAQ (reference sequence). CDR3 DNA: TGTGCCAGCAGCTTGGGACAGAACACTGAAGCTTTCTTT. Residues: CASSLGQNTEAFF.

This chain uses TRBV29-1 with TRBJ2-1; D is unclear. The CDR3 has 13 residues. Trimming took off 5 bases at V and 5 bases at J, with 13 bases between the two ends. The germline V gene encodes CDR1 SQVTM and CDR2 ANQGSEA. CDR3 in DNA: TGCAGCGTTCGTTTGATAATCCACAATGAGCAGTTCTTC. As protein: CSVRLIIHNEQFF.

CDR3 sequence: CASSYRHNQPQHF. The CDR3 DNA reads TGTGCCAGCAGTTATAGGCACAATCAGCCCCAGCATTTT. The chain uses TRBV7-3 and TRBJ1-5, with D hard to call. CDR1 SGHTA and CDR2 FQGTGA come from the germline V gene. The length of the CDR3 is 13 residues. V dropped 6 bases and J dropped 3 bases, with 9 bases sitting between them. The variable domain in full, with the rest retrieved from reference TRBV7-3 and TRBJ1-5, is GAGVSQTPSNKVTEKGKYVELRCDPISGHTALYWYRQSLGQGPEFLIYFQGTGAADDSGLPNDRFFAVRPEGSVSTLKIQRTERGDSAVYLCASSYRHNQPQHFGDGTRLSIL.